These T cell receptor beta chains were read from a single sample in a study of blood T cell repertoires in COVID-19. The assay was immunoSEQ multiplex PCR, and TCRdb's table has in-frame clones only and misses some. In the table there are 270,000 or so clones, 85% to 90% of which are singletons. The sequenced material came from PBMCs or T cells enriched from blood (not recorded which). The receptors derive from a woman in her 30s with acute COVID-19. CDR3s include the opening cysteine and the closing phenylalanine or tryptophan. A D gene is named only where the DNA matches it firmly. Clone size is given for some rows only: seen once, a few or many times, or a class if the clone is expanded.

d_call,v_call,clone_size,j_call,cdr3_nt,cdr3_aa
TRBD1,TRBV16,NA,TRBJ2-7,TGTGCCAGCAGCCGACAGGGCGGGTTCTACGAGCAGTACTTC,CASSRQGGFYEQYF
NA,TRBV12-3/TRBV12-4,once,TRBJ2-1,TGTGCCAGCAGTTTAGACAGTGGCAATGAGCAGTTCTTC,CASSLDSGNEQFF
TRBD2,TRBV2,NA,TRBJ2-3,TGTGCCAGCAAAGGGGTTTCTTCTAGCGGGAGGGCCCTGAAGGCAGATACGCAGTATTTT,CASKGVSSSGRALKADTQYF
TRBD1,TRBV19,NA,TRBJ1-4,TGTGCCAGTCTAAAACGGGACAGGGAAGAGGAAAAACTGTTTTTT,CASLKRDREEEKLFF
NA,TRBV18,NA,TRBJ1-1,TGTGCCAGCTCACCACGTCCGGAGCCTGGCACTGAAGCTTTCTTT,CASSPRPEPGTEAFF
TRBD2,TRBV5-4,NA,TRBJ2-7,TGTGCCAGCAGCTTGGTTGGGCATTTCGGTACTAGCGCCTACGAGCAGTACTTC,CASSLVGHFGTSAYEQYF
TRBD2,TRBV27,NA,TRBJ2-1,TGTGCCAGCAGTGTAGAAGCGGGAGGGCCTTGGAATGAGCAGTTCTTC,CASSVEAGGPWNEQFF
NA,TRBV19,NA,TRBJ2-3,TGTGCCAGTAGTTGGAGGGATGGGGGAGATACGCAGTATTTT,CASSWRDGGDTQYF
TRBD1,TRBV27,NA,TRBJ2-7,TGTGCCAGCAGTCCTGTGGGACAGGTATTAATCTACGAGCAGTACTTC,CASSPVGQVLIYEQYF
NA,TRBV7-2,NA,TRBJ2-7,TGTGCCAGCAGCTTATCCCTCAAGACAGGACTCTCCTACGAGCAGTACTTC,CASSLSLKTGLSYEQYF
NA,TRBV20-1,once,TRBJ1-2,TGCAGTACTCGGACAGATTATGGCTACACCTTC,CSTRTDYGYTF
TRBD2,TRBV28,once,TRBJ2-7,TGTGCCAGCAGTTTTCGCCTAGCGGGAGACGAGCAGTACTTC,CASSFRLAGDEQYF
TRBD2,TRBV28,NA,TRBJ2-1,TGTGCCAGCACGACGGCGGGACTAGCGGGAAGCTCCTACAATGAGCAGTTCTTC,CASTTAGLAGSSYNEQFF